A selection of T cell receptor beta chains follows, all from one sample in a study of Ad26.COV2.S vaccination and SARS-CoV-2 variants. TCRdb keeps only in-frame clones here, not all; method: immunoSEQ multiplex PCR. This sample has about 400,000 clones, with about 85% found just once. Source: peripheral blood, taken in a trial of Ad26.COV2.S vaccine versus placebo. All receptors derive from a person between 18 and 65 years old who received the Ad26.COV2.S COVID-19 vaccine or a placebo. CDR3s include the opening cysteine and the closing phenylalanine or tryptophan. D genes are given only for firm matches. Clone size is not always given. Where it is, it says once, few, many or a class for expanded clones.

clone size: NA; J gene: TRBJ1-2; D gene: NA; V gene: TRBV2; CDR3 length: 14; CDR3 DNA: TGTGCCAGCAGTGGCGGGGAGGGGTTGGCTGGCTACACCTTC; CDR3 protein: CASSGGEGLAGYTF
clone size: NA; J gene: TRBJ2-5; D gene: TRBD2; V gene: TRBV3-1/TRBV3-2; CDR3 length: 17; CDR3 DNA: TGTGCCAGCAGCCAAGATTGGCGGGAGAGTATGGAAGAGACCCAGTACTTC; CDR3 protein: CASSQDWRESMEETQYF
clone size: NA; J gene: TRBJ2-7; D gene: TRBD1; V gene: TRBV7-9; CDR3 length: 15; CDR3 DNA: TGTGCCAGCAGCCCTGGGACAGGGGGGTCCTACGAGCAGTACTTC; CDR3 protein: CASSPGTGGSYEQYF
clone size: NA; J gene: TRBJ1-1; D gene: NA; V gene: TRBV1; CDR3 length: 13; CDR3 DNA: TGCACCAGCACCTCCAGGGGCGCAGGTGAAGCTTTCTTT; CDR3 protein: CTSTSRGAGEAFF
clone size: NA; J gene: TRBJ2-1; D gene: TRBD2; V gene: TRBV6-4; CDR3 length: 20; CDR3 DNA: TGTGCCAGCAGTCCTCACCCAAGCTCCAATGGACTAGCGGTTTACAATGAGCAGTTCTTC; CDR3 protein: CASSPHPSSNGLAVYNEQFF
clone size: NA; J gene: TRBJ2-3; D gene: TRBD2; V gene: TRBV6-5; CDR3 length: 13; CDR3 DNA: TGTGCCGGCCGACTAGCGGGGGCAGATACGCAGTATTTT; CDR3 protein: CAGRLAGADTQYF
clone size: NA; J gene: TRBJ1-1; D gene: NA; V gene: TRBV19; CDR3 length: 11; CDR3 DNA: TGTGCCAGTAATGAGAACACTGAAGCTTTCTTT; CDR3 protein: CASNENTEAFF
clone size: NA; J gene: TRBJ2-2; D gene: NA; V gene: TRBV19; CDR3 length: 15; CDR3 DNA: TGTGCCAGTAGTACCGGCAGGGGAGATACCGGGGAGCTGTTTTTT; CDR3 protein: CASSTGRGDTGELFF
clone size: NA; J gene: TRBJ1-2; D gene: TRBD1; V gene: TRBV19; CDR3 length: 16; CDR3 DNA: TGTGCCAGTAGTTTTACCGGGACAGGGGTGGGCTATGGCTACACCTTC; CDR3 protein: CASSFTGTGVGYGYTF
clone size: NA; J gene: TRBJ2-3; D gene: NA; V gene: TRBV12-3/TRBV12-4; CDR3 length: 12; CDR3 DNA: TGTGCCAGCAGTCCCAGGGTTGATACGCAGTATTTT; CDR3 protein: CASSPRVDTQYF
clone size: NA; J gene: TRBJ1-5; D gene: NA; V gene: TRBV30; CDR3 length: 13; CDR3 DNA: TGTGCCTGGAGGGGGAAAGGCAATCAGCCCCAGCATTTT; CDR3 protein: CAWRGKGNQPQHF
clone size: NA; J gene: TRBJ1-1; D gene: NA; V gene: TRBV3-1/TRBV3-2; CDR3 length: 16; CDR3 DNA: TGTGCCAGCAGCCAAGGTCGGGGGGGATCGGGGACTGAAGCTTTCTTT; CDR3 protein: CASSQGRGGSGTEAFF
clone size: NA; J gene: TRBJ2-5; D gene: NA; V gene: TRBV11-2; CDR3 length: 14; CDR3 DNA: TGTGCCAGCAGCTCCCCCGCGGTGCAAGAGACCCAGTACTTC; CDR3 protein: CASSSPAVQETQYF
clone size: few; J gene: TRBJ2-7; D gene: TRBD2; V gene: TRBV11-2; CDR3 length: 15; CDR3 DNA: TGTGCCAGCAGCTTAGATAGCGGGGATTTCTACGAGCAGTACTTC; CDR3 protein: CASSLDSGDFYEQYF
clone size: NA; J gene: TRBJ1-1; D gene: NA; V gene: TRBV5-5; CDR3 length: 16; CDR3 DNA: TGTGCCAGCAGCTTGCTACTTAGAGGATTGAACACTGAAGCTTTCTTT; CDR3 protein: CASSLLLRGLNTEAFF
clone size: NA; J gene: TRBJ1-1; D gene: NA; V gene: TRBV2; CDR3 length: 13; CDR3 DNA: TGTGCCAGCAGTGAAGGGGTGGGAGAGGAAGCTTTCTTT; CDR3 protein: CASSEGVGEEAFF
clone size: few; J gene: TRBJ1-1; D gene: NA; V gene: TRBV6-5; CDR3 length: 13; CDR3 DNA: TGTGCCAGCAGTTACCTCTCGAACACTGAAGCTTTCTTT; CDR3 protein: CASSYLSNTEAFF
clone size: NA; J gene: TRBJ2-6; D gene: NA; V gene: TRBV25-1; CDR3 length: 14; CDR3 DNA: TGTGCCAGCAATACAGACTCTGGGGCCAACGTCCTGACTTTC; CDR3 protein: CASNTDSGANVLTF
clone size: NA; J gene: TRBJ1-2; D gene: NA; V gene: TRBV5-5; CDR3 length: 14; CDR3 DNA: TGTGCCAGCAGCTTTTCCGCCAACCCCTATGGCTACACCTTC; CDR3 protein: CASSFSANPYGYTF
clone size: few; J gene: TRBJ2-3; D gene: NA; V gene: TRBV9; CDR3 length: 14; CDR3 DNA: TGTGCCAGCAGCGTAGATGTTCATGTGGATACGCAGTATTTT; CDR3 protein: CASSVDVHVDTQYF
clone size: few; J gene: TRBJ1-5; D gene: NA; V gene: TRBV18; CDR3 length: 15; CDR3 DNA: TGTGCCAGCTCACCGGAAGGGGTAGCCAATCAGCCCCAGCATTTT; CDR3 protein: CASSPEGVANQPQHF
clone size: NA; J gene: TRBJ1-6; D gene: NA; V gene: TRBV12-5; CDR3 length: 16; CDR3 DNA: TGTGCTAGTGGTTTGCCCCCCTGGGGACGTAATTCACCCCTCCACTTT; CDR3 protein: CASGLPPWGRNSPLHF
clone size: NA; J gene: TRBJ1-4; D gene: NA; V gene: TRBV11-2; CDR3 length: 14; CDR3 DNA: TGTGCCAGCAGCCTCCGTGTTGGAGGTGAAAAACTGTTTTTT; CDR3 protein: CASSLRVGGEKLFF
clone size: NA; J gene: TRBJ2-7; D gene: NA; V gene: TRBV2; CDR3 length: 11; CDR3 DNA: TGTGCCAGCACCCCCTGGTACGAGCAGTACTTC; CDR3 protein: CASTPWYEQYF
clone size: NA; J gene: TRBJ2-2; D gene: NA; V gene: TRBV11-2; CDR3 length: 15; CDR3 DNA: TGTGCCAGCAGCTTAAGCGGCAGTGCCACCGGGGAGCTGTTTTTT; CDR3 protein: CASSLSGSATGELFF
clone size: NA; J gene: TRBJ1-5; D gene: TRBD1; V gene: TRBV6-2/TRBV6-3; CDR3 length: 17; CDR3 DNA: TGTGCCAGCAGCCCCGGGACAGGAGGTTATAGCAATCAGCCCCAGCATTTT; CDR3 protein: CASSPGTGGYSNQPQHF
clone size: NA; J gene: TRBJ2-5; D gene: NA; V gene: TRBV4-3; CDR3 length: 15; CDR3 DNA: TGCGCCAGCAGCCAAGATCGGGGCTTCCAAGAGACCCAGTACTTC; CDR3 protein: CASSQDRGFQETQYF
clone size: NA; J gene: TRBJ1-2; D gene: NA; V gene: TRBV7-8; CDR3 length: 16; CDR3 DNA: TGTGCCAGCAGCTTAGGGGGACGGAACCCCTCGCGGGGCTACACCTTC; CDR3 protein: CASSLGGRNPSRGYTF
clone size: few; J gene: TRBJ1-2; D gene: NA; V gene: TRBV20-1; CDR3 length: 10; CDR3 DNA: TGCAGTGCGCCCATGTCGAGGAACACCTTC; CDR3 protein: CSAPMSRNTF
clone size: NA; J gene: TRBJ2-3; D gene: NA; V gene: TRBV18; CDR3 length: 14; CDR3 DNA: TGTGCCAGCTCACCAGGGGGCGCAGTAGATACGCAGTATTTT; CDR3 protein: CASSPGGAVDTQYF
clone size: NA; J gene: TRBJ1-1; D gene: NA; V gene: TRBV2; CDR3 length: 11; CDR3 DNA: TGTGCCAGCAGTGTTTTCGCTGAAGCTTTCTTT; CDR3 protein: CASSVFAEAFF
clone size: NA; J gene: TRBJ1-1; D gene: NA; V gene: TRBV20-1; CDR3 length: 11; CDR3 DNA: TGCAGTGGGAGACAGGTCAGTGAAGCTTTCTTT; CDR3 protein: CSGRQVSEAFF